This TCR beta chain was identified in a study of regulatory T cells in long-lasting Graves disease. Time point: persistent/refractory GD, antithyroid drugs over 5 years with positive TRAb. Making the TCR library involved RNA that had been extracted from PBMCs. In building TCR beta libraries, iRepertoire HTBI primers were used together with Arm-PCR of CDR3 regions. One entry per CDR3 protein results from TCRdb running MiXCR on the multiplex PCR reads. The sample holds 600,000 to 850,000 distinct CDR3 sequences, roughly 30% seen once. CDR1 DFQATT and CDR2 SNEGSKA come from the germline V gene (reference sequence). Trimming shortened V by 3 bases and J by 6 bases, and 15 bases separated the two germline ends. CDR3 length: 14 amino acids.

The rearrangement joins TRBV20-1 to TRBJ1-5; a possible D gene is TRBD1 (5 bases). This TCR was recovered from a female donor with Graves disease. The source material was peripheral blood mononuclear cells (PBMCs), sampled when the disease was refractory, from a patient treated with antithyroid drugs. Here the CDR3 DNA reads TGCAGTGCTAGCCGTGGGGGGGTAGGTCAGCCCCAGCATTTT. Translating it yields CSASRGGVGQPQHF.